One sample yielded the 9 T cell receptor beta chains listed below, sequenced in a study of blood T cell repertoires in COVID-19. Repertoires were generated with immunoSEQ multiplex PCR, while TCRdb's copy carries only in-frame clones and drops some. The sample has about 98,000 clones, more than 85% seen once. The sequenced material came from peripheral blood. Receptors originate from a man younger than 35 with acute or convalescent COVID-19.

The V call is TRBV6-2 or TRBV6-3, the J call TRBJ1-2; TRBD1 might be the D (6 bases). This CDR3 is 14 amino acids long. Per germline, CDR1 MNHEY and CDR2 SVGEGT. V lost 1 base to trimming and J lost 8 bases, with 14 bases between them. CDR3 DNA: TGTGCCAGCAGTTACTTACGGGGGGCACAGGGCTACACCTTC. This translates into CASSYLRGAQGYTF.

CDR3: CASTYGPGQGPLPQHF. CDR3 nucleotide sequence: TGTGCCAGCACCTACGGACCGGGACAGGGGCCCCTACCCCAGCATTTT. The rearrangement links TRBV19 to TRBJ1-5; TRBD1 matches 10 bases. CDR1 is LNHDA and CDR2 is SQIVND in the germline V gene (reference sequence). V lost 9 bases and J lost 10; bases outside the gene matches: 18. The CDR3 consists of 16 residues.

The chain is built from TRBV6-5 and TRBJ1-5; TRBD1 agrees at 8 bases. This CDR3 has 14 residues. Germline trimming cut 0 bases from V and 5 bases from J; bases unmatched to any gene: 0. Germline CDR1 and CDR2: MNHEY and SVGAGI. DNA of the CDR3: TGTGCCAGCAGTTACTCGACAGGGGATCAGCCCCAGCATTTT. Protein sequence: CASSYSTGDQPQHF.

V gene TRBV5-4 combines with J gene TRBJ2-7, with D possibly TRBD1 on 5 matching bases. V was pared by 4 bases and J by 3 bases, with 11 bases between. Germline V gene lookup returns CDR1 SGHNT and CDR2 YYREEE (reference sequence). The CDR3 extends over 13 amino acids. The CDR3 coding sequence is TGTGCCAGCAGCGTGACAGACAGCTACGAGCAGTACTTC. Amino acids: CASSVTDSYEQYF.

This clone has only a few counts. The chain carries TRBV6-2 or TRBV6-3 and TRBJ2-7; TRBD1 might be the D (6 bases). The V end was cut by 0 bases, the J end by 5 bases, with 17 bases between. The germline V gene encodes CDR1 MNHEY and CDR2 SVGEGT. The length of the CDR3 is 16 residues. CDR3 sequence reads: CASSYSLWAGANEQYF. As DNA, the CDR3 is TGTGCCAGCAGTTACTCGCTTTGGGCAGGGGCTAACGAGCAGTACTTC.

J is TRBJ2-4 and V is TRBV30; 9 bases are shared with TRBD1. Germline lookup yields CDR1 GTSNPN and CDR2 SVGIG (reference sequence). V lost 2 bases to trimming and J lost 7 bases; unmatched junction nucleotides: 15. CDR3 length: 17 residues. CDR3 sequence: CAWSQRTGTGTGNIQYF. Here the CDR3 DNA reads TGTGCCTGGAGTCAACGCACCGGGACAGGGACGGGGAACATTCAGTACTTC.

The chain recombines TRBV5-1 with TRBJ1-1; 7 bases are shared with TRBD1. Germline V CDR1 and CDR2: SGHRS, YFSETQ. This CDR3 region has 14 residues. J was trimmed by 5 bases and V by 4 bases; bases with no gene match: 8. DNA for the CDR3: TGCGCCAGCAGCCTCGACAGGGAGGTGACTGAAGCTTTCTTT. This gives the protein CASSLDREVTEAFF.

V and J are TRBV29-1 and TRBJ2-5, with TRBD1 identical over 8 bases. With V trimmed by 7 bases and J by 4 bases, 5 bases remained unmatched. The germline CDR1 and CDR2 sequences are SQVTM and ANQGSEA. This CDR3 is built from 12 residues. The CDR3 DNA reads TGCAGCGGCTCGGACAGGGCAGAGACCCAGTACTTC. It yields the protein CSGSDRAETQYF.

This rearrangement joins TRBV3-1 (or the pseudogene TRBV3-2) to TRBJ2-7; possible D gene TRBD2, 6 bases. The germline CDR1 and CDR2 sequences are LGHDT and YNNKEL (reference sequence). Trimming removed 1 base at V and 3 bases at J, with 19 bases between. This CDR3 has 17 residues. CDR3 region: CASSQGGLSSGYYEQYF. CDR3 nucleotide sequence: TGTGCCAGCAGCCAAGGAGGTTTAAGTAGCGGCTACTACGAGCAGTACTTC.